This T cell receptor (beta chain) was obtained from a study of OX40 agonist ivuxolimab in advanced cancers. Study overall: Prior anti-PD-1, anti-PD-L1 or anti-CTLA-4 therapy was allowed; 35% to 40% had some. General study points: CD8+ T cells averaged more expanded clones than CD4+. Certain nonresponders likewise exhibited a low normalized T-cell clonal expansion.

Prior autoimmune disease or systemic immunosuppression barred patients. Produced via immunoSEQ multiplex PCR; TCRdb's table is partial and in-frame only. The sample records 65,000 to 95,000 clones, roughly nine tenths being singletons. In the case of this clone: No antigen is known for it.

Sequenced here: CD4+ or CD8+ T cells sorted from blood, sampled in a trial of the OX40 agonist ivuxolimab. The TCR was taken from an adult with an advanced solid tumor such as melanoma, head and neck, liver or kidney cancer.

CDR3 sequence: CASSVLGAPEYGELFF. CDR3 coding DNA: TGTGCCAGCAGCGTACTCGGGGCCCCCGAGTACGGGGAGCTGTTTTTT. This sequence joins TRBV9 and TRBJ2-2; D may match TRBD1 or TRBD2 (5 bases each). V lost 1 base and J lost 7, with 17 bases in between. Germline-derived CDR1 and CDR2 are SGDLS and YYNGEE. The CDR3 is 16 amino acids.